A single sample is the source of the 20 T cell receptor beta chains below, sequenced in a study of T cells in Graves' hyperthyroidism and ophthalmopathy. Amplified regions were TCR beta CDR3 sequences from RNA transcripts. With the HTBI primer set, the TCR CDR3 went through a first round of RT-PCR. TCRdb processed the multiplex PCR reads anew with MiXCR; each CDR3 protein has one entry. This sample has some 350,000 distinct CDR3 sequences, with roughly 15% found just once. The sequenced material came from blood. These TCRs come from a woman aged 60-75 years with Graves' ophthalmopathy.

This clonotype was observed many times. The rearrangement uses TRBV7-2 and TRBJ2-3; D might be TRBD2 (6 bases). CDR3 length equals 14 residues. The V gene's germline CDR1 is SGHTA and CDR2 FQGNSA. Trimming cost V 3 bases and J 5 bases, with 12 bases left between them. Here the CDR3 DNA reads TGTGCCAGCAGCTTCCGGGTAGCGGAAGATACGCAGTATTTT. This gives the protein CASSFRVAEDTQYF.

In this sample, this clonotype turned up many times. This chain links TRBV5-1 with TRBJ2-2, with D perhaps being TRBD1 or TRBD2 (5 bases each). Per germline, CDR1 SGHRS and CDR2 YFSETQ. This CDR3 region has 17 residues. V dropped 5 bases and J dropped 1 base, with 18 bases sitting between them. As DNA, the CDR3 is TGCGCCAGCAGAACCCTTACCGGGACCATGAACACCGGGGAGCTGTTTTTT. It specifies CASRTLTGTMNTGELFF.

This chain joins TRBV20-1 and TRBJ2-1, with 8 positions matching TRBD2. The CDR3 runs to 15 residues. Losses at the gene ends were 0 bases for V and 8 bases for J; bases not matched to a gene: 9. The germline CDR1 and CDR2 sequences are DFQATT and SNEGSKA (reference sequence). CDR3 sequence (DNA): TGCAGTGCTAGAGATACGCGGGAGGCCCTCGATGAGCAGTTCTTC. It specifies CSARDTREALDEQFF.

The gene calls are TRBV18 and TRBJ1-2; unclear D gene. The germline V gene has CDR1 KGHSH and CDR2 LQKENI. V was clipped by 2 bases and J by 4 bases, with 11 bases between them. The CDR3 loop spans 14 amino acids. This chain's CDR3 is CASSPTDTVYGYTF. DNA for the CDR3: TGTGCCAGCTCACCAACCGACACCGTCTATGGCTACACCTTC. The whole variable domain, remainder taken from reference TRBV18 and TRBJ1-2, is NAGVMQNPRHLVRRRGQEARLRCSPMKGHSHVYWYRQLPEEGLKFMVYLQKENIIDESGMPKERFSAEFPKEGPSILRIQQVVRGDSAAYFCASSPTDTVYGYTFGSGTRLTVV.

Only a few counts were recorded for this clonotype. The chain recombines TRBV5-1 with TRBJ2-5, with D maybe TRBD1 (6 bases). V was pared by 6 bases and J by 5 bases, with 14 bases between. The germline CDR1 and CDR2 sequences are SGHRS and YFSETQ. CDR3 length: 13 amino acids. The CDR3 loop reads CASNPNREETQYF. The CDR3 DNA follows: TGCGCCAGCAACCCGAACAGGGAGGAGACCCAGTACTTC.

This clonotype came up many times. The chain links TRBV7-2 to TRBJ2-3, with 7 bases identical to TRBD2. Germline values: CDR1 SGHTA, CDR2 FQGNSA. There are 18 residues in the CDR3. V lost 1 base to trimming and J lost 0 bases; unmatched junction nucleotides: 10. Here the CDR3 DNA reads TGTGCCAGCAGCTTAGTGCCCAGAAGTAGCGGGAGCACAGATACGCAGTATTTT. It specifies CASSLVPRSSGSTDTQYF.

This clonotype was detected a few times. The chain is built from TRBV6-1 and TRBJ2-6, with TRBD2 matching 9 bases. V dropped 6 bases and J dropped 4; count of bases not matched to a gene: 10. The germline CDR1 and CDR2 sequences are MNHNS and SASEGT. This CDR3 spans 17 amino acids. The CDR3 here is CASRGGTSTRGANVLTF. The CDR3 DNA sequence: TGTGCCAGCAGAGGGGGGACTAGCACTCGGGGGGCCAACGTCCTGACTTTC.

Ten or more counts support this clonotype. CDR3 sequence (DNA): TGTGCCAGCAGTTTCGGGATGGAAGAGACCCAGTACTTC. Protein: CASSFGMEETQYF. The chain recombines TRBV12-3 or TRBV12-4 with TRBJ2-5, with a tentative D call TRBD2 (5 bases). The V end lost 3 bases, the J end lost 3 bases, and 8 bases lay between the germline ends. This CDR3 has 13 amino acids.

The rearrangement uses TRBV6-1 and TRBJ1-4; 8 bases are shared with TRBD1. V was clipped by 7 bases and J by 8 bases; unmatched bases: 15. Germline V lookup: CDR1 MNHNS, CDR2 SASEGT. This CDR3 has 16 amino acids. For the CDR3, the DNA is TGTGCCAGCATTCGGGACAGGACCCAATTGGGAGAAAAACTGTTTTTT. It encodes CASIRDRTQLGEKLFF.

This clonotype was seen ten or more times. The chain joins TRBV5-1 to TRBJ2-1; 11 bases agree with TRBD2. V lost 4 bases, J lost 6 bases, and 9 bases stayed unmatched. Per germline, CDR1 SGHRS and CDR2 YFSETQ. The CDR3 runs to 16 residues. The CDR3 DNA sequence: TGCGCCAGCAGCCCGACTAGCGGGGCTGTGAGCAATGAGCAGTTCTTC. Translation: CASSPTSGAVSNEQFF.

This clonotype was detected only a few times. The rearrangement links TRBV20-1 to TRBJ1-3, with 10 bases identical to TRBD1. Germline loops: CDR1 DFQATT, CDR2 SNEGSKA (reference sequence). V was clipped by 5 bases and J by 7 bases; unmatched bases: 2. This CDR3 is 12 amino acids long. As DNA, the CDR3 is TGCAGTGCTGAGGGACAGGGGAACACCATATATTTT. Translation: CSAEGQGNTIYF.

The rearrangement joins TRBV5-1 to TRBJ2-1, with 8 bases matching TRBD2. Looked up from germline, CDR1 is SGHRS and CDR2 is YFSETQ. The J segment lost 2 bases and the V segment lost 0 bases, leaving 4 bases of the junction unmatched. CDR3 length equals 16 residues. The DNA for the CDR3 is TGCGCCAGCAGCTTGGAAACTAGCGGAGCCTACAATGAGCAGTTCTTC. Protein sequence: CASSLETSGAYNEQFF.

CDR3 protein: CSVGRTANTGELFF. CDR3 sequence (DNA): TGCAGCGTTGGAAGGACAGCGAACACCGGGGAGCTGTTTTTT. The rearrangement links TRBV29-1 to TRBJ2-2; D might be TRBD1 (6 bases). The V and J ends lost 4 bases and 0 bases respectively, with 9 bases between them. The CDR3 extends over 14 amino acids. Germline V gene sequence: CDR1 SQVTM, CDR2 ANQGSEA.

This clonotype was counted at least ten times. The chain employs TRBV6-1 and TRBJ2-5; possibly TRBD2 for D (5 bases). The V gene lost 5 bases and the J gene lost 2 bases, with 15 bases spanning the gap. There are 15 residues in the CDR3. From germline, CDR1 is MNHNS and CDR2 SASEGT. The CDR3 sequence: CASSYYGGQQETQYF. The CDR3 nucleotides are TGTGCCAGCAGTTACTATGGCGGGCAGCAAGAGACCCAGTACTTC.

For the CDR3, the DNA is TGCAGTGCTAGCCCAGGGGACACTGAAGCTTTCTTT. Translating it yields CSASPGDTEAFF. This chain connects TRBV20-1 to TRBJ1-1; TRBD1 is a possible D gene (6 bases). Germline V gene lookup returns CDR1 DFQATT and CDR2 SNEGSKA (reference sequence). This CDR3 comprises 12 residues. V was shortened by 3 bases and J by 3 bases, with 8 bases between the two germline ends.

This clonotype was counted many times. This chain joins TRBV2 and TRBJ2-7, with TRBD2 as a possible D gene (7 bases). There are 15 residues in the CDR3. V was trimmed by 8 bases and J by 0 bases, leaving 17 bases between them. The V gene's germline CDR1 is SNHLY and CDR2 FYNNEI. The CDR3 DNA follows: TGTGCCAGCGAGGGGGGGGGGTTCAGCTCCTACGAGCAGTACTTC. As protein: CASEGGGFSSYEQYF.

This clonotype was seen more than once but under ten times. The chain uses TRBV27 and TRBJ2-2, with D perhaps TRBD2 (6 bases). V was pared by 4 bases and J by 0 bases, with 12 bases between. In germline, CDR1 is MNHEY, CDR2 SMNVEV (reference sequence). CDR3 length: 16 residues. CDR3: CASSSAGMTNTGELFF. The CDR3 region has the DNA TGTGCCAGCAGTTCTGCGGGGATGACGAACACCGGGGAGCTGTTTTTT.

This clonotype came up a few times. The genes are TRBV28 and TRBJ1-5; 7 bases are shared with TRBD1. V shed 7 bases, J shed 4 bases, and the junction held 10 bases outside the gene matches. Germline CDR1 MDHEN, CDR2 SYDVKM. The CDR3 extends over 15 amino acids. The CDR3 is CASTNGGQKNQPQHF. The CDR3 nucleotides are TGTGCCAGCACCAACGGGGGACAGAAAAATCAGCCCCAGCATTTT.

The genes are TRBV4-2 and TRBJ2-3; 10 positions agree with TRBD2. The CDR3 is 17 residues long. V gave up 1 base and J gave up 4 bases; unmatched junction bases: 8. Germline V gene lookup returns CDR1 LGHNA and CDR2 YNFKEQ. CDR3 sequence reads: CASSQASGRGTPDTQYF. CDR3 coding DNA: TGTGCCAGCAGCCAAGCAAGCGGGAGGGGTACCCCAGATACGCAGTATTTT.

This clonotype was detected ten times or more. The chain is built from TRBV7-2 and TRBJ2-3, with a weak D call TRBD2 (5 bases). The length of the CDR3 is 14 residues. Germline V gives CDR1 SGHTA, CDR2 FQGNSA. V lost 3 bases and J 1 base, leaving 8 bases between the germline ends. The CDR3 protein is CASSLRVGTDTQYF. The CDR3 bases are TGTGCCAGCAGCTTGCGGGTGGGCACAGATACGCAGTATTTT.